What follows is one TCR beta chain and its context. The sample comes from a study of cytomegalovirus exposure and HLA in healthy donors. The table came from immunoSEQ multiplex PCR; TCRdb's copy has only in-frame clones and leaves some out. The sample has roughly 150,000 clones; 85% to 95% are singletons. V was clipped by 5 bases and J by 0 bases; unmatched bases: 10. The length of the CDR3 is 17 residues. Germline values: CDR1 PRHDT, CDR2 FYEKMQ (reference sequence). Sequenced sample: PBMCs. This sequence was found in a man aged 18 to 29 in good health and CMV-seropositive. The rearrangement links TRBV13 to TRBJ2-1, with TRBD2 matching over 7 bases. CDR3 nucleotide sequence: TGTGCCAGCAGCCCTCTTTTGGCGGGAGACTCCTACAATGAGCAGTTCTTC. Protein: CASSPLLAGDSYNEQFF.